Here is one TCR beta chain with its context. The antigen it recognizes is unknown. A read error may be the cause here, since a much bigger clone is one base away. Every patient had bone marrow sampled at the time of active disease. Bone marrow mononuclear cells were isolated by Ficoll-Hypaque density gradient centrifugation. To remove myeloma plasma cells, the cells were labeled with CD138 magnetic microbeads on a MACS separator, and CD138-negative cells were then collected by negative selection. Flow cytometry on an Attune NxT with CD138 antibodies was used to check the purity of the isolated cells. Total RNA was extracted using TRIzol reagent and was quantified on a NanoDrop spectrophotometer. For each patient, the CD138-negative bone marrow sample underwent paired RNA-seq and IR-seq. The data are from a study of read filtering for tumor transcriptome and immune sequencing (dated by TCRdb to 2018 to 2021). With respect to the entire study: Of the patients in the cohort, around 18 were male and 14 to 15 were female, and their mean age was approximately 70 years, with a range of about 47 to 80. Using the same bone marrow samples, the study ran both targeted immune repertoire sequencing and bulk whole-transcriptome sequencing and then compared the TCR repertoires from each method. By revised international staging, eight or nine patients were R-ISS I, 16 were R-ISS II and more than five were R-ISS III. After DNase treatment, whole-transcriptome libraries were prepared using the TruSeq RNA Access Library Prep Kit. Per sample, about 3.5 to 11 million TCR-region mapped reads were obtained with IR-seq, compared with only 85 to 1273 with RNA-seq. One main goal was a read-filtering strategy for immune repertoire data, in particular deciding whether clonotypes backed by only one read should be removed.

Starting from about 400 ng RNA, TCR libraries were constructed with the Immunoverse kit using molecular barcoded adaptors that cover the alpha/delta and beta/gamma chains. TCR library preparation used the same RNA that went into transcriptome sequencing. TCR libraries were sequenced on an Illumina HiSeq 4000 with 2 x 150 cycles. In the original analysis: With MiXCR, TCR reads were aligned to human V, D, J and C references and assembled into CDR3 clonotypes, with quality filtering and error correction included. The tcR package in R was used to analyze clonotype counts and gene usage diversity. For inspection of raw mapping reads, RNA-seq reads were mapped by STAR aligner version 2.5.3a onto GRCh37 of the human genome. IR-seq fastq files were randomly downsampled with Seqtk 1.3 to test the effect of sequencing depth on detected clonotypes. TCRdb itself trimmed the public reads at Q25 with fastp, ran MiXCR and retained productive beta chains. Each CDR3 protein gets just one entry, which takes the most common genes and DNA from the rows behind it. The V and J calls and clone size come from TCRdb's table, not from the authors' own analysis. The sample yields 90,000 to 95,000 distinct CDR3 sequences; 20% to 25% were counted once. Together, the top ten hold about an eighth of the sample.

General conclusions and limits of the study: Compared with RNA-seq, IR-seq captured clonotypes at much greater depth and more reliably, and a smaller IR-seq throughput was enough to identify most of the shared clonotypes. Removing single-read clonotypes increased the correlation between IR-seq and RNA-seq shared clonotype proportions. Single-read clonotypes made up roughly 80% of clonotypes but approximately 3.5% of total reads in IR-seq, and 74.6% of clonotypes and around 45% of reads in RNA-seq. The sorted CD138-negative fraction was not purified T cells but a mixed bone marrow immune population.

The CDR3 sequence holds 14 residues, the cysteine and phenylalanine included. Only the CDR3 DNA is retained, 42 bases long and in frame from the first base. In the germline V gene, CDR1 corresponds to SGHTA and CDR2 to FQGNSA. This receptor was identified in a donor at least 40 years old with multiple myeloma. The sequenced material came from a population of CD138-negative cells sorted from bone marrow. The cell subset or site label corresponds to: bone marrow mononuclear cells depleted of CD138+ plasma/myeloma cells by negative magnetic selection. In this chain, TRBV7-2 is recombined with TRBJ2-2; no D gene can be assigned with confidence. The DNA reads as follows: TGTGCCAGCAGCTTATATCCGAACACCGAGGAGCTGTTTTTT. The encoded protein is CASSLYPNTEELFF.